The T cell receptor beta chain under discussion was sequenced for a study of blood T cell repertoires in COVID-19. Unmatched junction bases numbered 6, after V lost 6 bases and J lost 0 bases. This CDR3 has 15 residues. The germline gives CDR1 MNHEY, CDR2 SVGAGI. The protocol was immunoSEQ multiplex PCR, while the TCRdb copy is restricted to in-frame clones and leaves out a portion. The sample shows tens of thousands of clones, 81% of them seen only once. This TCR was recovered from an elderly man with acute or convalescent COVID-19. The chain joins TRBV6-5 to TRBJ1-2; 8 positions match TRBD1. The sample comprised peripheral blood. CDR3 in DNA: TGTGCCAGCAGGCGGCAGGGGGCAGCTAACTATGGCTACACCTTC. Translating it yields CASRRQGAANYGYTF.